This T cell receptor beta chain was documented in a study of monozygotic twins with cystic fibrosis. Findings and caveats of the study: In 13 of 16 pairs, V gene usage was closest to the co-twin's. Median Simpson clonality of roughly 0.01 suggested naive T cells predominated. Age, concordance and disease severity did not associate with shared CDR3 numbers.

For this clone: Its antigen is undetermined.

Germline-derived CDR1 and CDR2 are SGHNT and YYREEE (reference sequence). Trimming took 0 bases from V and 1 from J; bases not matched to a gene: 6. The CDR3 has 17 residues. Profiled with immunoSEQ multiplex PCR; TCRdb holds only in-frame clones, not every one. The profile shows 35,000 or so clones, around 82% of them singletons. The gene calls are TRBV5-4 and TRBJ2-4, with TRBD2 identical over 8 bases. The clonotype was recovered from a girl aged 2 to 10 with cystic fibrosis. Material: blood. CDR3: CASSLANGGAAKNIQYF. The DNA for the CDR3 is TGTGCCAGCAGCTTGGCCAACGGGGGGGCGGCCAAAAACATTCAGTACTTC.